This is a list of T cell receptor beta chains from one sample in a study of blood T cell repertoires in COVID-19. The data were produced by immunoSEQ multiplex PCR, yet TCRdb's version contains in-frame clones alone and is incomplete. The repertoire holds about 130,000 clones, with about 86% as singletons. The sequencing sample was made of PBMCs or T cells enriched from blood (not recorded which). The source of these receptors is a man aged 50 to 59 who had recovered from COVID-19. Both conserved end residues are part of each CDR3. The order of the fields is clone size, V gene, D gene, J gene, CDR3 DNA, CDR3 protein. A D gene is named only where the DNA matches it firmly. Clone size, where shown, is once, few, many, or a class for clones that have expanded.

.	TRBV21-1	.	TRBJ1-4	TGTGCCAGCAGCAAAGCGCTAGGGGGTGTCGGTGAAAAACTGTTTTTT	CASSKALGGVGEKLFF
.	TRBV29-1	TRBD2	TRBJ2-1	TGCAGCGTTGTCTCAGGGACTAGTCGGTACAATGAGCAGTTCTTC	CSVVSGTSRYNEQFF
.	TRBV6-2/TRBV6-3	.	TRBJ1-1	TGTGCCAGCAGTGCGGACAGTATCACTGAAGCTTTCTTT	CASSADSITEAFF
.	TRBV24-1	TRBD2	TRBJ2-3	TGTGCCACCAGTGATATGGGGGGGTTTAGCACAGATACGCAGTATTTT	CATSDMGGFSTDTQYF
once	TRBV5-1	TRBD1	TRBJ1-2	TGCGCCAGCAGCTCGTTGGTGTCAGGGGGAGACTATGGCTACACCTTC	CASSSLVSGGDYGYTF
.	TRBV19	.	TRBJ1-3	TGTGCCGCCGGTGGAAACACCATATATTTT	CAAGGNTIYF
.	TRBV19	TRBD1	TRBJ1-2	TGTGCCAGTAGTCTTCCGGGACAGAGCTACACCTTC	CASSLPGQSYTF
.	TRBV5-1	.	TRBJ2-3	TGCGCCAGCAGCTTGGTAGGCGGGGCTTTCACAGATACGCAGTATTTT	CASSLVGGAFTDTQYF
.	TRBV28	.	TRBJ1-4	TGTGCCAGCAGTTCGTTCAGGGGCGCGCGGGAAAAACTGTTTTTT	CASSSFRGAREKLFF
.	TRBV5-1	TRBD1	TRBJ2-7	TGCGCCAGCAGCTACGGGACAGGGGCCTACGAGCAGTACTTC	CASSYGTGAYEQYF
.	TRBV9	.	TRBJ2-5	TGTGCCAGCAGCGAAAACTTAAAAGAGACCCAGTACTTC	CASSENLKETQYF
many	TRBV27	.	TRBJ2-5	TGTGCCAGCAGTTTGGCCGCCAACCAAGAGACCCAGTACTTC	CASSLAANQETQYF
.	TRBV7-2	TRBD1	TRBJ2-3	TGTGCCAGCAGCCCAAGGCAGGGGGGCACAGATACGCAGTATTTT	CASSPRQGGTDTQYF
.	TRBV6-4	.	TRBJ1-2	TGTGCCAGCAGGCCCCAGATGTCGGGTGGCTACACCTTC	CASRPQMSGGYTF
.	TRBV6-5	.	TRBJ2-3	TGTGCCAGCAGTTACCAAGGGGCGGATACGCAGTATTTT	CASSYQGADTQYF
.	TRBV28	.	TRBJ1-4	TGTGCCAGCAGTTTCCCCCCTGTGGGGGCGCTTCCGAATGAAAAACTGTTTTTT	CASSFPPVGALPNEKLFF
.	TRBV6-4	.	TRBJ2-3	TGTGCCAGCAGTCCAGCGGGCACAGATACGCAGTATTTT	CASSPAGTDTQYF
.	TRBV6-5	.	TRBJ1-5	TGTGCCAGCAGTTATAGAGGCGGGGCCGTGCAGCCCCAGCATTTT	CASSYRGGAVQPQHF
few	TRBV7-6	TRBD2	TRBJ2-2	TGTGCCAGCAGCTTAAGACTAGCGGCGAACACCGGGGAGCTGTTTTTT	CASSLRLAANTGELFF
.	TRBV11-3	TRBD1	TRBJ2-2	TGTGCCAGCAGCCCGGGACAGGGGGCCCCCGGGGAGCTGTTTTTT	CASSPGQGAPGELFF
.	TRBV3-1/TRBV3-2	.	TRBJ1-3	TGTGCCAGCAGCCGACCGAAGAAGGGGCGATACCCGGGAAACACCATATATTTT	CASSRPKKGRYPGNTIYF
.	TRBV7-3	.	TRBJ1-3	TGTGCCAGCAGCGTGCAGGGGGGAAACACCATATATTTT	CASSVQGGNTIYF
.	TRBV7-4	TRBD2	TRBJ2-5	TGTGCCAGCAGCTTAACGGGGGGTAAGGAGACCCAGTACTTC	CASSLTGGKETQYF
.	TRBV15	.	TRBJ1-4	TGTGCCACCAGCGGACAGAATGAAAAACTGTTTTTT	CATSGQNEKLFF
.	TRBV7-8	TRBD1	TRBJ1-2	TGTGCCAGCAGCTCAGGGGGGACAGGGCGAAGCTACACCTTC	CASSSGGTGRSYTF
.	TRBV7-2	TRBD2	TRBJ2-2	TGTGCCAGCAGCTTAAGCGGGGGGAACACCGGGGAGCTGTTTTTT	CASSLSGGNTGELFF
.	TRBV7-2	TRBD2	TRBJ2-5	TGTGCCAGCAGCTTAAGACTAGCGGGATCCTCGTGGGAGACCCAGTACTTC	CASSLRLAGSSWETQYF
.	TRBV12-3/TRBV12-4	.	TRBJ2-1	TGTGCCAGCAGTTTACGGTCCCTCAATGAGCAGTTCTTC	CASSLRSLNEQFF
.	TRBV6-6	TRBD1	TRBJ2-7	TGTGCCAGCATACAGGGGAGAGGTTACGAGCAGTACTTC	CASIQGRGYEQYF
.	TRBV7-2	.	TRBJ1-3	TGTGCCAGCAGCTTCGGGGGGGGATCTGGAAACACCATATATTTT	CASSFGGGSGNTIYF
.	TRBV28	.	TRBJ1-2	TGTGCCAGCACAGGGGCCCGTAACTATGGCTACACCTTC	CASTGARNYGYTF
.	TRBV7-2	.	TRBJ2-2	TGTGCCAGCAGCTCCCAACGGGACTACACCGGGGAGCTGTTTTTT	CASSSQRDYTGELFF
.	TRBV12-3/TRBV12-4	.	TRBJ1-2	TGTGCCAGCAGTTTTACAGTCTATGGCTACACCTTC	CASSFTVYGYTF
.	TRBV4-3	TRBD2	TRBJ2-1	TGCGCCAGCAGCCCGACTAGCGGGGCGCACAATGAGCAGTTCTTC	CASSPTSGAHNEQFF
.	TRBV2	TRBD1	TRBJ1-2	TGTGCCAGCAGTGATAGAAGACAGGGAGTCGGCTACACCTTC	CASSDRRQGVGYTF
once	TRBV19	TRBD2	TRBJ2-7	TGTGCCAGTACGGGCGGGGGGGACTACGAGCAGTACTTC	CASTGGGDYEQYF
once	TRBV27	TRBD1	TRBJ2-1	TGTGCCAGCAGTCTAAGGGACAGGGCTACACCTTTGTTCTACAATGAGCAGTTCTTC	CASSLRDRATPLFYNEQFF
.	TRBV28	TRBD1	TRBJ1-1	TGTGCCAGCAGTTTACCCGGGACAGGGGTCACTGAAGCTTTCTTT	CASSLPGTGVTEAFF
.	TRBV28	TRBD2	TRBJ2-7	TGTGCCAGCACCTCGGGAGGGAGAAGCTCCTACGAGCAGTACTTC	CASTSGGRSSYEQYF
few	TRBV2	TRBD2	TRBJ2-1	TGTGCCAGCAGTGAACCGCCGGGGGGTGAGCAGTTCTTC	CASSEPPGGEQFF
few	TRBV6-2/TRBV6-3	.	TRBJ1-4	TGTGCCAGCAGTTACTCTTCAGGTTCCAAAGGTGAAAAACTGTTTTTT	CASSYSSGSKGEKLFF